Following are 17 T cell receptor beta chains from one sample sequenced in a study of cytomegalovirus exposure and HLA in healthy donors. PCR used 60 Vbeta primers and 13 Jbeta primers. Produced via immunoSEQ multiplex PCR; TCRdb's table is partial and in-frame only. Counted here are around 170,000 clones, less than 80% occurring once; the ten biggest clones make up roughly 0.64%. Sequencing used PBMCs. These receptors originate from a woman aged 40-49 years in good health and CMV-seronegative.

The chain carries TRBV2 and TRBJ2-1, with a possible D match to TRBD2 (5 bases). This CDR3 contains 15 residues. Germline lookup yields CDR1 SNHLY and CDR2 FYNNEI. V lost 1 base to trimming and J lost 6 bases, with 13 bases between them. The CDR3 DNA sequence: TGTGCCAGCAGTGAAGTGAGCGGAGTCGGCAATGAGCAGTTCTTC. Protein: CASSEVSGVGNEQFF.

This chain uses TRBV4-3 with TRBJ1-1; no reliable D call. V lost 4 bases and J 1 base, leaving 7 bases between the germline ends. The CDR3 runs 13 residues. Per germline, CDR1 LGHNA and CDR2 YSLEER. For the CDR3, the DNA is TGCGCCAGCAGCCTCGGGTCGAACACTGAAGCTTTCTTT. Translated: CASSLGSNTEAFF.

The genes are TRBV25-1 and TRBJ2-1; perhaps TRBD2 as D (6 bases). The CDR3 totals 11 residues. The germline V gene has CDR1 MGHDK and CDR2 SYGVNS. V was shortened by 4 bases and J by 16 bases, with 14 bases between the two germline ends. CDR3 sequence reads: CASSARESPFF. The CDR3 DNA is TGTGCCAGCAGTGCTCGGGAGTCTCCCTTCTTC.

The rearrangement links TRBV11-2 to TRBJ2-7; 11 nucleotides align to TRBD1. J lost 6 bases, V lost 2 bases, and 15 bases had no gene match. Germline assignment: CDR1 SGHAT and CDR2 FQNNGV. This CDR3 has 18 residues. This chain's CDR3 is CASSLHPADRGRLSEQYF. The CDR3 DNA follows: TGTGCCAGCAGCTTACACCCAGCGGACAGGGGGCGACTAAGCGAGCAGTACTTC.

J is TRBJ1-2 and V is TRBV5-6, with TRBD1 as a possible D gene (6 bases). This CDR3 region has 14 residues. From germline, CDR1 is SGHDT and CDR2 YYEEEE. V was clipped by 1 base and J by 4 bases, with 11 bases between them. CDR3 in amino acids: CASSLQGLVYGYTF. For the CDR3, the DNA is TGTGCCAGCAGCTTGCAGGGGTTGGTCTATGGCTACACCTTC.

This clone was detected only once. This chain links TRBV18 with TRBJ2-2, with D perhaps TRBD1 (5 bases). Germline V lookup: CDR1 KGHSH, CDR2 LQKENI. The CDR3 consists of 16 residues. The V end lost 4 bases, the J end lost 0 bases, and 12 bases lay between the germline ends. The CDR3 nucleotides are TGTGCCAGCTCACTCTCGACAGTCCCGAACACCGGGGAGCTGTTTTTT. As protein: CASSLSTVPNTGELFF.

This clone occurred a few times. The chain uses TRBV10-1 and TRBJ2-7; 7 bases are a match to TRBD2. Per germline, CDR1 WNHNN and CDR2 SYGVQD (reference sequence). The junction had 2 bases not matched to a gene; V was cut back by 3 bases and J by 0 bases. CDR3 length: 14 amino acids. This CDR3 is CASSEKRGSYEQYF. The CDR3 DNA sequence: TGCGCCAGCAGTGAAAAGCGGGGCTCCTACGAGCAGTACTTC.

The chain has TRBV9 and TRBJ2-7; unclear D gene. Germline-derived CDR1 and CDR2 are SGDLS and YYNGEE. CDR3 length equals 15 residues. Trimming took off 1 base at V and 6 bases at J, with 17 bases between the two ends. CDR3 nucleotides: TGTGCCAGCAGCGTAAGCAACCTCCCCCCCGGCGAGCAGTACTTC. Translated, it gives CASSVSNLPPGEQYF.

This chain joins TRBV20-1 and TRBJ1-2; D not certain. CDR1 is DFQATT, CDR2 SNEGSKA, per germline (reference sequence). Trimming cost V 1 base and J 7 bases, with 4 bases left between them. This CDR3 region has 10 residues. CDR3 region: CSARAVGYTF. The CDR3 DNA reads TGCAGTGCTAGAGCGGTTGGCTACACCTTC.

The CDR3 here is CAWSLGREDSPLHF. The DNA of the CDR3 is TGTGCCTGGAGTTTAGGCAGGGAGGATTCACCCCTCCACTTT. This rearrangement joins TRBV30 to TRBJ1-6; D possibly corresponds to TRBD1 (5 bases). The CDR3 totals 14 residues. The germline V gene encodes CDR1 GTSNPN and CDR2 SVGIG (reference sequence). V was trimmed by 2 bases and J by 8 bases, leaving 13 bases between them.

CDR3 protein: CASSGGRPTEAFF. The CDR3 DNA reads as TGTGCCAGCAGCGGTGGCAGGCCAACTGAAGCTTTCTTT. The chain links TRBV9 to TRBJ1-1; D call uncertain. V gave up 3 bases and J gave up 5 bases, with 11 bases separating them. CDR1 is SGDLS and CDR2 is YYNGEE in the germline V gene. The CDR3 totals 13 residues.

The chain links TRBV11-2 to TRBJ2-7; possibly TRBD1 for D (7 bases). Germline V lookup: CDR1 SGHAT, CDR2 FQNNGV. The CDR3 runs 17 residues. Trimming left V 2 bases short and J 4 bases short, with 21 bases between. The CDR3, as DNA: TGTGCCAGCAGCTTATCAGGGGGGACAGAGCCCCTATACGAGCAGTACTTC. The encoded protein is CASSLSGGTEPLYEQYF.

The chain is built from TRBV28 and TRBJ2-5; a weak D match, TRBD2 (6 bases). CDR3 length equals 15 residues. Germline V CDR1 and CDR2: MDHEN, SYDVKM. Between the trimmed V and J ends, which lost 3 bases and 7 bases, there was a span of 18 bases. The CDR3 protein is CASSFVRDSIGTQYF. For the CDR3, the DNA is TGTGCCAGCAGTTTTGTCCGGGACTCCATTGGGACCCAGTACTTC.

This chain links TRBV6-1 with TRBJ2-3; 12 bases are shared with TRBD2. Germline V gene lookup returns CDR1 MNHNS and CDR2 SASEGT. Unmatched junction bases numbered 18, after V lost 1 base and J lost 7 bases. CDR3 length equals 20 residues. The CDR3 protein is CASSEEPEPLAGGRGNTQYF. CDR3 nucleotides: TGTGCCAGCAGTGAAGAGCCAGAACCACTAGCGGGGGGTCGTGGAAATACGCAGTATTTT.

This chain uses TRBV4-1 with TRBJ1-2, with D hard to call. CDR3 length equals 14 residues. Germline V lookup: CDR1 MGHRA, CDR2 YSYEKL. The V and J ends lost 2 bases and 5 bases respectively, with 12 bases between them. DNA for the CDR3: TGCGCCAGCAGCCAAATTAGAGAGAAGTATGGCTACACCTTC. As protein: CASSQIREKYGYTF.

The chain employs TRBV5-1 and TRBJ2-2; possibly TRBD2 for D (5 bases). Trimming cost V 2 bases and J 5 bases, with 10 bases left between them. This CDR3 is 14 amino acids long. Germline-derived CDR1 and CDR2 are SGHRS and YFSETQ. CDR3 sequence reads: CASSLNPGTGELFF. The CDR3 nucleotides read TGCGCCAGCAGCTTAAATCCGGGAACCGGGGAGCTGTTTTTT.

The V gene is TRBV7-2, the J gene TRBJ2-5, with a weak D call TRBD1 (6 bases). The J call may be in error: the DNA end matches TRBJ2-7 better. There are 13 residues in the CDR3. Germline CDR1 is SGHTA and CDR2 is FQGNSA. CDR3 in amino acids: CASSFPGEYEQYF. The CDR3 DNA reads TGTGCCAGCAGCTTTCCAGGGGAGTACGAGCAGTACTTC.